This TCR beta chain was found in a study of Graves' ophthalmopathy and Graves' hyperthyroidism. RNA transcripts provided the template for amplifying TCR beta CDR3 regions. The first-round RT-PCR employed HTBI primers together with the Qiagen OneStep RT-PCR kit. A multiplex PCR was then performed as the second round. TCRdb ran MiXCR on the multiplex PCR reads and lists one entry per CDR3 protein. The sample lists 350,000 to 400,000 distinct CDR3 sequences, approximately 20% seen once, with 1.5% to 2% in the top ten. The starting material, roughly 9.4 ml of fresh peripheral blood, provided the PBMCs. This clonotype was counted many times. What it binds is unknown. Whole-study findings and limits: Blood shared most expanded thyroid clonotypes above 0.001 frequency. Separation of ophthalmopathy from stable hyperthyroidism was achieved by a 13-signature model, at about 91% sensitivity and roughly 81% specificity. The model reached around 66% sensitivity and about 72% specificity for predicting ophthalmopathy progression.

The CDR3 loop spans 16 amino acids. CDR1 and CDR2 from the germline V gene are MDHEN and SYDVKM. Unmatched junction bases numbered 5, after V lost 4 bases and J lost 0 bases. The sequencing sample was made of peripheral blood. The chain links TRBV28 to TRBJ2-4; TRBD2 matches 8 bases. The receptor was derived from a woman between 18 and 29 years old with Graves' ophthalmopathy. The CDR3 here is CASSWGLGLAKNIQYF. The CDR3 nucleotides are TGTGCCAGCAGTTGGGGACTAGGATTAGCCAAAAACATTCAGTACTTC. Full variable domain (rest looked up from reference TRBV28 and TRBJ2-4): DVKVTQSSRYLVKRTGEKVFLECVQDMDHENMFWYRQDPGLGLRLIYFSYDVKMKEKGDIPEGYSVSREKKERFSLILESASTNQTSMYLCASSWGLGLAKNIQYFGAGTRLSVL.